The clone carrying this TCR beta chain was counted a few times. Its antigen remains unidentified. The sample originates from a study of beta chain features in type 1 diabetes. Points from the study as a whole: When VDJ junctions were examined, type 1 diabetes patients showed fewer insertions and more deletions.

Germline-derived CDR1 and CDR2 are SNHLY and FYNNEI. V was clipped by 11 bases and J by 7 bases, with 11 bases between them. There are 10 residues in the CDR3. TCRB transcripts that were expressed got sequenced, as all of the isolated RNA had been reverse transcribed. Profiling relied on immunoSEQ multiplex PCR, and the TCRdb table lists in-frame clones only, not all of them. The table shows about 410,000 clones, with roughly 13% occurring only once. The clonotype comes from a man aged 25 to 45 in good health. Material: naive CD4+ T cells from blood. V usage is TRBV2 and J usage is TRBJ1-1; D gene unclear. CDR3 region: CAGSLFEAFF. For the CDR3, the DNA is TGTGCCGGTTCCCTTTTTGAAGCTTTCTTT.